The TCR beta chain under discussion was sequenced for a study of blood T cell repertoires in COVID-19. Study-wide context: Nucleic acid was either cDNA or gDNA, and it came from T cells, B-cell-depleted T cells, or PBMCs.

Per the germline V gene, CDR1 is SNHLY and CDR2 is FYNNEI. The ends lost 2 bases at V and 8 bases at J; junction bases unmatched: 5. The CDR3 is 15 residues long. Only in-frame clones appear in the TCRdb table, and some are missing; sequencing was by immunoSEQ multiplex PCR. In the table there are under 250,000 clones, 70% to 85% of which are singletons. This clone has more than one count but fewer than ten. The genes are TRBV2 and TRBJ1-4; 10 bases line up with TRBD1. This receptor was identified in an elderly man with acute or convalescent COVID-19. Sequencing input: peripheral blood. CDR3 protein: CASSERQGAWEKLFF. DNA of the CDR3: TGTGCCAGCAGTGAAAGACAGGGGGCATGGGAAAAACTGTTTTTT.